A single sample is the source of the 25 T cell receptor beta chains below, sequenced in a study of blood T cell repertoires in COVID-19. The data were produced by immunoSEQ multiplex PCR, yet TCRdb's version contains in-frame clones alone and is incomplete. The sample lists approximately 210,000 clones; 70% to 90% were seen once. The specimen was peripheral blood. Receptor source: a woman in her 70s with active or convalescent COVID-19.

V and J are TRBV3-1 (or the pseudogene TRBV3-2) and TRBJ2-1, with 10 nucleotides matching TRBD2. The junction had 1 base not matched to a gene; V was cut back by 0 bases and J by 5 bases. Germline V CDR1 and CDR2: LGHDT, YNNKEL (reference sequence). The CDR3 length is 15 residues. The CDR3 protein is CASSQDSGRHNEQFF. The CDR3 DNA sequence: TGTGCCAGCAGCCAAGATAGCGGGAGGCACAATGAGCAGTTCTTC.

The chain recombines TRBV7-2 with TRBJ2-3, with D possibly being TRBD2 (7 bases). The V and J ends lost 0 bases and 4 bases respectively, with 11 bases between them. The germline CDR1 and CDR2 sequences are SGHTA and FQGNSA. The CDR3 has 15 amino acids. CDR3 nucleotide sequence: TGTGCCAGCAGCTTAGCGGGGGGGGGCCCAGATACGCAGTATTTT. It translates to CASSLAGGGPDTQYF.

V gene TRBV20-1 combines with J gene TRBJ2-5; TRBD1 might be the D (5 bases). The CDR3 is made up of 13 amino acids. Trimming removed 3 bases from V and 5 bases from J, with 13 bases in between. Germline values: CDR1 DFQATT, CDR2 SNEGSKA (reference sequence). The CDR3, as DNA: TGCAGTGCTAGTTCACAGGTTGAGGAGACCCAGTACTTC. Its protein product is CSASSQVEETQYF.

This chain connects TRBV5-1 to TRBJ2-6; tentatively, D is TRBD2 (5 bases). The CDR3 extends over 16 amino acids. The V end was cut by 3 bases, the J end by 0 bases, with 10 bases between. Germline-derived CDR1 and CDR2 are SGHRS and YFSETQ. The CDR3 spells CASSYRDSSGANVLTF. CDR3 DNA sequence: TGCGCCAGCAGCTATCGGGATAGCTCTGGGGCCAACGTCCTGACTTTC. Complete variable domain (other parts from reference TRBV5-1 and TRBJ2-6): KAGVTQTPRYLIKTRGQQVTLSCSPISGHRSVSWYQQTPGQGLQFLFEYFSETQRNKGNFPGRFSGRQFSNSRSEMNVSTLELGDSALYLCASSYRDSSGANVLTFGAGSRLTVL.

This chain links TRBV2 with TRBJ1-2; D is undetermined. Germline CDR1 is SNHLY and CDR2 is FYNNEI. The V end was cut by 8 bases, the J end by 7 bases, with 14 bases between. The CDR3 covers 12 residues. For the CDR3, the DNA is TGTGCCAGCTCATTTCACCCTAGTGGCTACACCTTC. The encoded protein is CASSFHPSGYTF.

The genes are TRBV4-2 and TRBJ1-5, with TRBD1 matching 8 bases. Germline V CDR1 and CDR2: LGHNA, YNFKEQ. Trimming cost V 2 bases and J 7 bases; bases outside gene matches: 10. CDR3 length equals 16 residues. The CDR3 reads CASSQLTGEGSQPQHF. The CDR3 DNA reads TGTGCCAGCAGCCAACTGACAGGGGAAGGATCCCAGCCCCAGCATTTT.

The chain recombines TRBV28 with TRBJ2-3; maybe TRBD2 (6 bases). The ends were cut back, 6 bases at V and 2 bases at J, with 27 bases in the middle. Germline V gene lookup returns CDR1 MDHEN and CDR2 SYDVKM. CDR3 length equals 19 residues. CDR3 in amino acids: CASSALGPGLTSPTDTQYF. The CDR3 bases are TGTGCCAGCAGCGCCTTGGGGCCGGGACTCACCTCCCCCACAGATACGCAGTATTTT.

This clone has only one observation. The rearrangement links TRBV2 to TRBJ1-5; D possibly corresponds to TRBD1 (6 bases). CDR3 length equals 14 residues. Germline CDR1 reads SNHLY; CDR2 reads FYNNEI. V was clipped by 7 bases and J by 9 bases, with 19 bases between them. The CDR3 DNA reads TGTGCCAGCATGGAGACCGACATCAGGGGGCCCCAGCATTTT. Translated, it gives CASMETDIRGPQHF.

This sequence joins TRBV7-3 and TRBJ1-3, with a possible D match to TRBD1 (5 bases). The CDR3 runs 14 residues. Trimming removed 5 bases from V and 4 bases from J, with 12 bases in between. Germline CDR1 is SGHTA and CDR2 is FQGTGA. The CDR3 region has the DNA TGTGCCAGCAGCCCCGGGGGGTACGGAAACACCATATATTTT. Translation gives CASSPGGYGNTIYF.

J is TRBJ2-1 and V is TRBV10-1; 10 bases match TRBD2. The CDR3 has 15 amino acids. The V and J ends lost 8 bases and 4 bases, in that order; junction bases with no gene match: 8. From germline, CDR1 is WNHNN and CDR2 SYGVQD (reference sequence). DNA for the CDR3: TGCGCCAGCGCCGGGTGGACTAGCGGATACAATGAGCAGTTCTTC. Translating it yields CASAGWTSGYNEQFF.

The genes are TRBV7-2 and TRBJ1-5, with 12 bases identical to TRBD1. Per the germline V gene, CDR1 is SGHTA and CDR2 is FQGNSA. With 1 base clipped from V and 6 bases from J, the junction kept 10 bases outside the gene matches. The CDR3 length is 18 residues. The CDR3 protein is CASSLGGPGQGAGQPQHF. In DNA, the CDR3 is TGTGCCAGCAGCTTAGGGGGACCGGGACAGGGGGCTGGTCAGCCCCAGCATTTT.

This chain joins TRBV5-1 and TRBJ2-7, with TRBD1 matching 9 bases. Germline V lookup: CDR1 SGHRS, CDR2 YFSETQ. Trimming cost V 0 bases and J 3 bases; bases outside gene matches: 7. The CDR3 has 16 residues. The CDR3 is CASSLGQGEGFYEQYF. The CDR3 DNA reads TGCGCCAGCAGCTTGGGACAGGGGGAGGGCTTCTACGAGCAGTACTTC.

This chain joins TRBV11-2 and TRBJ2-1, with TRBD2 matching over 11 bases. From germline, CDR1 is SGHAT and CDR2 FQNNGV. Germline trimming cut 7 bases from V and 9 bases from J; bases unmatched to any gene: 17. The CDR3 is 17 amino acids. The CDR3 region has the DNA TGTGCCAGCACCACCGGGGGGTGGGTAGCGGGGGGGCCTGAGCAGTTCTTC. This codes for CASTTGGWVAGGPEQFF.

The chain combines TRBV7-9 with TRBJ1-4; D is ambiguous. Germline V gene sequence: CDR1 SEHNR, CDR2 FQNEAQ (reference sequence). Deletions cut 4 bases from V and 0 bases from J, with 6 bases between. This CDR3 is 14 amino acids long. The chain's CDR3 is CASSYRTTNEKLFF. The DNA of the CDR3 is TGTGCCAGCAGCTACAGAACAACTAATGAAAAACTGTTTTTT.

The chain couples TRBV6-5 to TRBJ2-1, with 8 bases lining up with TRBD2. V lost 7 bases and J lost 4; bases outside the gene matches: 3. Germline assignment: CDR1 MNHEY and CDR2 SVGAGI. The CDR3 runs 13 residues. As DNA, the CDR3 is TGTGCCAGCACGGTAGCGGGGTACAATGAGCAGTTCTTC. This translates into CASTVAGYNEQFF.

The chain joins TRBV5-1 to TRBJ2-7; TRBD1 matches at 10 bases. With V trimmed by 5 bases and J by 2 bases, 4 bases remained unmatched. The length of the CDR3 is 14 residues. CDR1 is SGHRS, CDR2 YFSETQ, per germline. The CDR3 protein is CASRRDRGTYEQYF. CDR3 sequence (DNA): TGCGCCAGCAGAAGGGACAGGGGCACCTACGAGCAGTACTTC.

CDR3: CATSDFEGPNTDTQYF. The CDR3 region has the DNA TGTGCCACCAGTGATTTCGAGGGTCCGAACACAGATACGCAGTATTTT. The V and J genes are TRBV24-1 and TRBJ2-3, with D tentatively TRBD2 (5 bases). V was trimmed by 1 base and J by 2 bases, leaving 12 bases between them. Per germline, CDR1 KGHDR and CDR2 SFDVKD. The CDR3 has 16 residues.

The table lists this clone with a count of one. The chain combines TRBV2 with TRBJ1-2; D remains unclear. From germline, CDR1 is SNHLY and CDR2 FYNNEI. The V end lost 4 bases, the J end lost 3 bases, and 15 bases lay between the germline ends. The CDR3 loop spans 15 amino acids. The CDR3 protein is CASSATQSRYYGYTF. The CDR3 coding sequence is TGTGCCAGCAGTGCTACACAGTCCAGGTACTATGGCTACACCTTC.

The chain couples TRBV5-1 to TRBJ1-2; D unresolved. CDR3 length: 15 amino acids. The V gene lost 0 bases and the J gene lost 8 bases, with 17 bases spanning the gap. In germline, CDR1 is SGHRS, CDR2 YFSETQ. CDR3 nucleotides: TGCGCCAGCAGCTTGGACCTACGGGAGTCTCGAGGCTACACCTTC. It specifies CASSLDLRESRGYTF.

The chain links TRBV10-3 to TRBJ1-2; D gene ambiguous. This CDR3 has 13 amino acids. The ends were cut back, 10 bases at V and 0 bases at J, with 12 bases in the middle. Germline-derived CDR1 and CDR2 are ENHRY and SYGVKD. CDR3: CATRPGANYGYTF. The DNA of the CDR3 is TGTGCCACCCGCCCCGGAGCTAACTATGGCTACACCTTC.

The chain links TRBV24-1 to TRBJ2-5; D is unclear. Between the trimmed V and J ends, which lost 5 bases and 4 bases, there was a span of 10 bases. The CDR3 length is 13 residues. Germline V CDR1 and CDR2: KGHDR, SFDVKD. DNA for the CDR3: TGTGCCACCAGTGCCACAGCACCAGAGACCCAGTACTTC. Protein sequence: CATSATAPETQYF.

In its sample, this clone was seen once. The rearrangement uses TRBV27 and TRBJ2-1, with D tentatively TRBD1 (6 bases). This CDR3 has 14 amino acids. In germline, CDR1 is MNHEY, CDR2 SMNVEV (reference sequence). The V and J ends lost 0 bases and 10 bases respectively, with 13 bases between them. CDR3 amino acids: CASSLSLGHYEQFF. The CDR3 coding sequence is TGTGCCAGCAGTTTATCGCTGGGACACTACGAGCAGTTCTTC.

The chain links TRBV27 to TRBJ1-2, with 10 bases identical to TRBD1. There are 14 residues in the CDR3. V lost 2 bases, J lost 6 bases, and 3 bases stayed unmatched. Germline assignment: CDR1 MNHEY and CDR2 SMNVEV (reference sequence). DNA for the CDR3: TGTGCCAGCAGTTTAGGACAGGGGGTGCATGGCTACACCTTC. It specifies CASSLGQGVHGYTF.

The chain couples TRBV25-1 to TRBJ1-6; 8 bases line up with TRBD1. J was trimmed by 7 bases and V by 3 bases; bases with no gene match: 11. The CDR3 runs to 17 residues. Looked up from germline, CDR1 is MGHDK and CDR2 is SYGVNS. DNA of the CDR3: TGTGCCAGCAGTGAGGGAATGGGGACAGGTCTGAATTCACCCCTCCACTTT. Translating it yields CASSEGMGTGLNSPLHF.

The rearrangement uses TRBV5-1 and TRBJ2-7, with 10 bases fitting TRBD2. The V segment lost 0 bases and the J segment 3 bases; nucleotides outside the gene matches: 6. This CDR3 has 16 residues. The germline CDR1 and CDR2 sequences are SGHRS and YFSETQ. DNA of the CDR3: TGCGCCAGCAGCTTGGACCCAGCGGGGGGGCACTACGAGCAGTACTTC. Translation: CASSLDPAGGHYEQYF.